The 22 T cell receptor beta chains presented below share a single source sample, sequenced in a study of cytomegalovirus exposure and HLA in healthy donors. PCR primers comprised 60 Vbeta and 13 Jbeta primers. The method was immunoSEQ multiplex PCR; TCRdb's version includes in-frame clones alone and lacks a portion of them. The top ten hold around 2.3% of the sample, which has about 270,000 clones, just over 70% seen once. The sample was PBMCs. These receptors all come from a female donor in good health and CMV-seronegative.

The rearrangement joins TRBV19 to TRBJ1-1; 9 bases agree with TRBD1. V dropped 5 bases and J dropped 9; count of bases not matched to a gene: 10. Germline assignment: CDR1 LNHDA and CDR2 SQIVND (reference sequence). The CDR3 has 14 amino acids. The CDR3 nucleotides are TGTGCCAGTAGTGTCCCGGGACAGGGTTTCAAAGCTTTCTTT. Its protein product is CASSVPGQGFKAFF.

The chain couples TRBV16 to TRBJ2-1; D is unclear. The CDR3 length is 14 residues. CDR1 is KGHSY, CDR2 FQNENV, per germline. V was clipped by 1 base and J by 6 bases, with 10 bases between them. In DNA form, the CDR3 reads TGTGCCAGCAGCCAATTGGGCCAGCCCAATGAGCAGTTCTTC. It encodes CASSQLGQPNEQFF.

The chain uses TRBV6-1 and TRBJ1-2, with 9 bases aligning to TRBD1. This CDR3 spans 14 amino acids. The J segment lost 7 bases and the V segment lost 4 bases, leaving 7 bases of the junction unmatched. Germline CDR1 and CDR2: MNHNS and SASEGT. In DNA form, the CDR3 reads TGTGCCAGCAGTGGAACGACAGGGGGTGGTGGCTACACCTTC. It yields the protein CASSGTTGGGGYTF.

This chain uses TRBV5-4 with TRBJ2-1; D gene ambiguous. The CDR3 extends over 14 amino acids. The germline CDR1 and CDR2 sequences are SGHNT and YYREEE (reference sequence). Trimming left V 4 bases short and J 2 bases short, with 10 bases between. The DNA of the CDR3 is TGTGCCAGCAGCCCCTCCCCAGCCTACAATGAGCAGTTCTTC. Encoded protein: CASSPSPAYNEQFF.

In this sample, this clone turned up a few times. CDR3 nucleotide sequence: TGCGCCAGCAGCTTAATCGCTAGCGGGAGATCGGTCACCGGGGAGCTGTTTTTT. Translated, it gives CASSLIASGRSVTGELFF. V gene TRBV5-1 combines with J gene TRBJ2-2; 10 nucleotides align to TRBD2. The CDR3 contains 18 residues. Trimming at V came to 2 bases and at J to 4 bases, leaving 11 bases not matched to a gene. Germline V gene lookup returns CDR1 SGHRS and CDR2 YFSETQ.

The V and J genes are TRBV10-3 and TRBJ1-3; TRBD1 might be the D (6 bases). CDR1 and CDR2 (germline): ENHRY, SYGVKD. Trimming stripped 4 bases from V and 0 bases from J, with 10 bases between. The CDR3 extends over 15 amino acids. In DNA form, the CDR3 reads TGTGCCATCAGTGGGGCAGGGGACTCTGGAAACACCATATATTTT. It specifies CAISGAGDSGNTIYF.

The CDR3 is CAWNLDSHYEQYF. For the CDR3, the DNA is TGTGCCTGGAATCTTGACAGCCACTACGAGCAGTACTTC. V usage is TRBV30 and J usage is TRBJ2-7; weak D call: TRBD1 (5 bases). The CDR3 contains 13 residues. Trimming cost V 4 bases and J 3 bases, with 13 bases left between them. The germline V gene has CDR1 GTSNPN and CDR2 SVGIG (reference sequence).

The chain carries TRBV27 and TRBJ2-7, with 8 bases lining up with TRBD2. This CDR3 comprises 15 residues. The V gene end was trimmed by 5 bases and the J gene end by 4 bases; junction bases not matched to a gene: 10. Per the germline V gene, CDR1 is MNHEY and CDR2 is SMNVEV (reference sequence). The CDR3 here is CASSRTSSARYEQYF. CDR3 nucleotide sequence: TGTGCCAGCAGTAGGACTAGCTCGGCTCGGTACGAGCAGTACTTC.

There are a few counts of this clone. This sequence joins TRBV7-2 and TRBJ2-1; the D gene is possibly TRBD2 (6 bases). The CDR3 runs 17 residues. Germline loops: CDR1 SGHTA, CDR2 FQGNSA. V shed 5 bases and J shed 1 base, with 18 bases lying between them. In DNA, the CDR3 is TGTGCCAGCAGCCTCACCCCAATTAGCGGATCCTACAATGAGCAGTTCTTC. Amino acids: CASSLTPISGSYNEQFF.

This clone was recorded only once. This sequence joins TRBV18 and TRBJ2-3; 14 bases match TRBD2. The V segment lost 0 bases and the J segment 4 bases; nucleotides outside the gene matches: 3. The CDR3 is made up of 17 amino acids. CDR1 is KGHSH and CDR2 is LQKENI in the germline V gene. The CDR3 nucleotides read TGTGCCAGCTCACCACCGAGGGGACTAGCGGGGGCAGATACGCAGTATTTT. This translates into CASSPPRGLAGADTQYF.

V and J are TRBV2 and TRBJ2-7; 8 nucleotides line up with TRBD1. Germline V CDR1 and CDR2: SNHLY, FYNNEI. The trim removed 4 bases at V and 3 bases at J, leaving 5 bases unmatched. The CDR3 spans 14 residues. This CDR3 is CASSGRTGLYEQYF. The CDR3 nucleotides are TGTGCCAGCAGTGGGCGGACAGGGCTCTACGAGCAGTACTTC.

The CDR3 sequence: CASSFPGQGSGELFF. Here the CDR3 DNA reads TGTGCCAGCAGTTTTCCGGGACAGGGGTCTGGGGAGCTGTTTTTT. V usage is TRBV27 and J usage is TRBJ2-2, with 10 bases identical to TRBD1. The CDR3 loop spans 15 amino acids. Germline V gene sequence: CDR1 MNHEY, CDR2 SMNVEV (reference sequence). Trimming at V came to 3 bases and at J to 8 bases, leaving 6 bases not matched to a gene.

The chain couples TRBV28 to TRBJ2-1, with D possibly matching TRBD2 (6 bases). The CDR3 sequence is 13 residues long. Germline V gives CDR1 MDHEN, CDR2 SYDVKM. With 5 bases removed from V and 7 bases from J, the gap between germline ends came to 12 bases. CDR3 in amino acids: CASSAGTRNEQFF. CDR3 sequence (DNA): TGTGCCAGCAGTGCCGGGACTCGAAATGAGCAGTTCTTC.

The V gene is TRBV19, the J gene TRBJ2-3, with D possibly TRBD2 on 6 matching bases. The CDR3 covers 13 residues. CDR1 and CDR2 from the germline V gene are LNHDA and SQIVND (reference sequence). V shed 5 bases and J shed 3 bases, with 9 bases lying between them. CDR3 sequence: CASSSGATDTQYF. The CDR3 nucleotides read TGTGCCAGTAGTTCGGGAGCAACAGATACGCAGTATTTT.

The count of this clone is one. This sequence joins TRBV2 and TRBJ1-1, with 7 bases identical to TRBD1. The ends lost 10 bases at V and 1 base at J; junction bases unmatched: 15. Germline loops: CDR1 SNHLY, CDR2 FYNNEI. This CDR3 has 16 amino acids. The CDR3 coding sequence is TGTGCCACCACCGTCTCTATGGGACAGAGGAACACTGAAGCTTTCTTT. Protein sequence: CATTVSMGQRNTEAFF.

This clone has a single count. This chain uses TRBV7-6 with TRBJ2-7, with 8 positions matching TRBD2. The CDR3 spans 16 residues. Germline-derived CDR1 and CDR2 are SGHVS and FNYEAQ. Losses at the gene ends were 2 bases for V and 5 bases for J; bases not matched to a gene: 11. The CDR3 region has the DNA TGTGCCAGCAGCTTACGGTTCAGCGGGAGAATGGACGAGCAGTACTTC. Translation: CASSLRFSGRMDEQYF.

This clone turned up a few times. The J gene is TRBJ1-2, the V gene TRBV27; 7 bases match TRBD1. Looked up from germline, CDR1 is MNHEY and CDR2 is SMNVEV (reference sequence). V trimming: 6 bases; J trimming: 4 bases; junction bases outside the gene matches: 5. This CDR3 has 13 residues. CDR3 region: CASRPGGLYGYTF. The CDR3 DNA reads TGTGCCAGCAGGCCAGGGGGTCTCTATGGCTACACCTTC.

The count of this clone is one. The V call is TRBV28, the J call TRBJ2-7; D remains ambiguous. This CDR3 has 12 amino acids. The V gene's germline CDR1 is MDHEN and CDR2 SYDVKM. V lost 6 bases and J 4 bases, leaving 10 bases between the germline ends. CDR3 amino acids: CASSLQIYEQYF. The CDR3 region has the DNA TGTGCCAGCAGCCTACAGATATACGAGCAGTACTTC.

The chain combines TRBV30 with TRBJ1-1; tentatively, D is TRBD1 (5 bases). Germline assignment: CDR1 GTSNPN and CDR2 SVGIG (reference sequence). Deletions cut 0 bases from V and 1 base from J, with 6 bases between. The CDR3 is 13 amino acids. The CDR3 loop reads CAWSVGGNTEAFF. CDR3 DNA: TGTGCCTGGAGTGTCGGGGGGAACACTGAAGCTTTCTTT.

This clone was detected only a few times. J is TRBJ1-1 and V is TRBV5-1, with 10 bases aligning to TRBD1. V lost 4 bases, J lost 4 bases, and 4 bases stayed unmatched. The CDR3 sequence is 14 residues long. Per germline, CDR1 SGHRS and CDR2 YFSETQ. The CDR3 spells CASSPGQGRTEAFF. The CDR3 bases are TGCGCCAGCAGCCCGGGACAGGGGCGCACTGAAGCTTTCTTT. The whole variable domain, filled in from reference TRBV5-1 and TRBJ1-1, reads KAGVTQTPRYLIKTRGQQVTLSCSPISGHRSVSWYQQTPGQGLQFLFEYFSETQRNKGNFPGRFSGRQFSNSRSEMNVSTLELGDSALYLCASSPGQGRTEAFFGQGTRLTVV.

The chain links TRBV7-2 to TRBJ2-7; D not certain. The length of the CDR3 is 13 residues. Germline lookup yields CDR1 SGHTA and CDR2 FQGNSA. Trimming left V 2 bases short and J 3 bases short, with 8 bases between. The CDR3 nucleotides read TGTGCCAGCAGCTTAAATAACGGCTACGAGCAGTACTTC. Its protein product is CASSLNNGYEQYF.

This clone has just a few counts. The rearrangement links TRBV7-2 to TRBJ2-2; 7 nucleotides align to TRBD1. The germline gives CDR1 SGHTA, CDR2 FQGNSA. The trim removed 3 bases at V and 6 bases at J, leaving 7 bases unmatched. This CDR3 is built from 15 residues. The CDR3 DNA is TGTGCCAGCAGCTTCCTAGGGCAGGGGGCCGGGGAGCTGTTTTTT. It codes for CASSFLGQGAGELFF.